Below, one T cell receptor beta chain is given with its context. As yet, its antigen is unknown. The sample belongs to a study of T-cell reconstitution after alpha-beta-depleted transplantation in children. Overall study findings and caveats: Reported findings indicate that, about two months after transplant, alpha-beta T cells came from several hundred expanded clones, which were derived from non-depleted graft cells. Newly produced T cells mostly provided counts and TCRbeta diversity after one year, as hyperexpanded clones declined. TCRbeta diversity was high at day 60 in some patients (a result of surviving recipient T cells and thymic progenitors).

The TCRbeta library incorporated unique molecular identifiers. TCRdb reanalysed the PCR reads using MiXCR and keeps one entry per CDR3 protein. The sample yields 700,000 to 950,000 distinct CDR3 sequences, 15% to 20% seen once. The V and J ends lost 5 bases and 5 bases respectively, with 16 bases between them. The CDR3 runs 15 residues. Germline lookup yields CDR1 SGHAT and CDR2 FQNNGV. The receptor was isolated from a male patient aged 10 to 17 who had a stem cell transplant for acute lymphoblastic leukemia, so the T cells may come from the graft donor. The sequenced sample was PBMCs, mostly from graft donor cells, obtained 360 days after TCRalphabeta/CD19-depleted stem cell transplant. The gene calls are TRBV11-2 and TRBJ2-1; D gene uncertain. CDR3 amino acids: CASSLVKGLNNEQFF. DNA for the CDR3: TGTGCCAGCAGCCTGGTTAAGGGCCTTAACAATGAGCAGTTCTTC. Drawing the rest from reference TRBV11-2 and TRBJ2-1, the complete variable domain is EAGVAQSPRYKIIEKRQSVAFWCNPISGHATLYWYQQILGQGPKLLIQFQNNGVVDDSQLPKDRFSAERLKGVDSTLKIQPAKLEDSAVYLCASSLVKGLNNEQFFGPGTRLTVL.